This T cell receptor beta chain was profiled in a study of cytomegalovirus exposure and HLA in healthy donors. This PCR relied on a set of 60 Vbeta primers and 13 Jbeta primers. Assay: immunoSEQ multiplex PCR; the TCRdb copy retains only in-frame clones and omits some. The sample lists approximately 150,000 clones, approximately 85% seen once, with 2% to 3% in the top ten. The TCR sequence derives from a man younger than 45 in good health and CMV-seropositive. The material sequenced was PBMCs.

DNA for the CDR3: TGTGCCAGTAGTGCCGACAGGGGACTCTATGGCTACACCTTC. Amino acid sequence: CASSADRGLYGYTF. The V call is TRBV19, the J call TRBJ1-2; 8 bases agree with TRBD1. CDR3 length: 14 residues. Per the germline V gene, CDR1 is LNHDA and CDR2 is SQIVND (reference sequence). V dropped 5 bases and J dropped 4; count of bases not matched to a gene: 6.